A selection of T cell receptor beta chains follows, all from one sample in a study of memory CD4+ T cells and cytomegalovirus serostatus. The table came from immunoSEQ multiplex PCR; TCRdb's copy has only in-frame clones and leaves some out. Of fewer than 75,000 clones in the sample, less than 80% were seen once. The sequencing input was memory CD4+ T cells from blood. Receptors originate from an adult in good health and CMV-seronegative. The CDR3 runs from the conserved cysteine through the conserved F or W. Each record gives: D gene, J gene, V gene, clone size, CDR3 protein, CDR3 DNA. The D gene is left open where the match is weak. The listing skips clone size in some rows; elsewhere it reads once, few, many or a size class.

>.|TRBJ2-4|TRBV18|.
CASSPYRGRSIQYF
TGTGCCAGCTCACCTTACCGGGGTCGCTCCATTCAGTACTTC
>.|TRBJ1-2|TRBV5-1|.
CASSVDDSYGYTF
TGCGCCAGCAGCGTGGACGATTCCTATGGCTACACCTTC
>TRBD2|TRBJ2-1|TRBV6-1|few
CASSEEGRGGQFF
TGTGCCAGCAGTGAAGAGGGTCGGGGGGGACAGTTCTTC
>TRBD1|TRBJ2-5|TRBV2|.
CATLGDRGGQTQYF
TGTGCCACTTTGGGGGACAGGGGAGGGCAGACCCAGTACTTC
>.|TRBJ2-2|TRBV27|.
CASSLSSGVGTGELFF
TGTGCCAGCAGTTTATCATCGGGGGTTGGCACCGGGGAGCTGTTTTTT
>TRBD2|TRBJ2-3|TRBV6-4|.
CASNQPGLADSTDTQYF
TGTGCCAGCAATCAACCAGGACTAGCGGATTCCACAGATACGCAGTATTTT
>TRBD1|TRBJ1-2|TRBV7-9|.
CASSGTGGLGYGYTF
TGTGCCAGCAGCGGGACAGGGGGTCTGGGCTATGGCTACACCTTC
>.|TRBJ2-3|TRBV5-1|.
CASSLGVRSTDTQYF
TGCGCCAGCAGCTTGGGTGTGCGGAGCACAGATACGCAGTATTTT
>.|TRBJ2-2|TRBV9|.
CASSSSFIVNTGELFF
TGTGCCAGCAGCTCCTCCTTTATAGTGAACACCGGGGAGCTGTTTTTT
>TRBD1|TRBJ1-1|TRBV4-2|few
CASSHTTGENTEAFF
TGTGCCAGCAGCCACACGACAGGGGAAAACACTGAAGCTTTCTTT
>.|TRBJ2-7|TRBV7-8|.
CASSAGRAGYEQYF
TGTGCCAGCAGCGCTGGGAGAGCGGGCTACGAGCAGTACTTC
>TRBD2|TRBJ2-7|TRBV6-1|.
CASTTRGGAAYEQYF
TGTGCCAGCACCACTCGGGGAGGGGCCGCCTACGAGCAGTACTTC
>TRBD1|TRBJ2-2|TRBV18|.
CASSRTATGGHGELFF
TGTGCCAGCTCACGTACCGCGACAGGGGGCCACGGGGAGCTGTTTTTT
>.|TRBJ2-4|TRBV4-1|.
CASSQERTDLLAKNIQYF
TGCGCCAGCAGCCAAGAGAGGACAGACCTATTAGCCAAAAACATTCAGTACTTC
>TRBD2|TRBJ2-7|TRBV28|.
CASSLSAGGSYEQYF
TGTGCCAGCAGTTTATCCGCCGGCGGGAGCTACGAGCAGTACTTC
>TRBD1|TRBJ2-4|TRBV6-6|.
CASRTGTGGNIQYF
TGTGCCAGCAGGACCGGGACAGGGGGCAACATTCAGTACTTC
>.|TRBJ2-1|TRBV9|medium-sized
CASSRDLEQFF
TGTGCCAGCAGCCGAGACCTTGAGCAGTTCTTC
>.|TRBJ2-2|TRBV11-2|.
CASRPQNTGELFF
TGTGCCAGCAGACCCCAGAACACCGGGGAGCTGTTTTTT
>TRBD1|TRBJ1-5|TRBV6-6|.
CASSFFGTGNQPQHF
TGTGCCAGCAGTTTCTTCGGGACAGGGAACCAGCCCCAGCATTTT
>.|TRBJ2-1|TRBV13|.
CASSLGLDSYNEQFF
TGTGCCAGCAGCTTAGGTCTAGACTCCTACAATGAGCAGTTCTTC
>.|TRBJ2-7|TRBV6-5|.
CASSYSLPDGVYEQYF
TGTGCCAGCAGTTACTCCCTCCCGGACGGAGTCTACGAGCAGTACTTC
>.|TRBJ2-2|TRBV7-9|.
CASSLVQGHTGELFF
TGTGCCAGCAGCTTGGTTCAGGGACACACCGGGGAGCTGTTTTTT
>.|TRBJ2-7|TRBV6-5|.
CASSDAGRVYEQYF
TGTGCCAGCAGCGACGCGGGCCGCGTCTACGAGCAGTACTTC
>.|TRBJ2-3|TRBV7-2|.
CASSASGAWTDTQYF
TGTGCCAGCAGCGCCTCGGGGGCTTGGACAGATACGCAGTATTTT
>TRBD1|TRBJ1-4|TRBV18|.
CASSPRQGRGPTNEKLFF
TGTGCCAGCTCACCAAGACAGGGGAGGGGACCAACTAATGAAAAACTGTTTTTT
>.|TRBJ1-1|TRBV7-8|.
CASSSSGGTEAFF
TGTGCCAGCAGCTCCTCGGGAGGCACTGAAGCTTTCTTT
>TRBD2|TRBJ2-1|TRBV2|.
CASVRGASYNEQFF
TGTGCCAGCGTGCGGGGGGCAAGTTACAATGAGCAGTTCTTC
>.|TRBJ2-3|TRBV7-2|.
CASSLGAGLDTQYF
TGTGCCAGCAGCTTAGGGGCAGGGCTGGATACGCAGTATTTT
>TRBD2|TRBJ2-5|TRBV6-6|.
CASTPGSGRKTQYF
TGTGCCAGCACCCCTGGTAGCGGGAGGAAGACCCAGTACTTC
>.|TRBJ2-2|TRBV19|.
CASSTGLGWNTGELFF
TGTGCCAGTAGTACAGGTTTGGGCTGGAACACCGGGGAGCTGTTTTTT
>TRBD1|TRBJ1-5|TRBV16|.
CASSQSTGGNQPQHF
TGTGCCAGCAGCCAATCGACAGGGGGCAATCAGCCCCAGCATTTT
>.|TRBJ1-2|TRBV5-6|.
CASIQGMSGYTF
TGTGCCAGCATCCAGGGGATGAGTGGCTACACCTTC
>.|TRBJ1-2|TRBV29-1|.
CSVGQANGYTF
TGCAGCGTAGGGCAGGCAAATGGCTACACCTTC
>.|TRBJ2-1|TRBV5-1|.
CASSYGGHWDEQFF
TGCGCCAGCAGCTATGGGGGACATTGGGATGAGCAGTTCTTC
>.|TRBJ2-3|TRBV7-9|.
CASSFPLGRLSTDTQYF
TGTGCCAGCAGCTTCCCCTTGGGACGCCTAAGCACAGATACGCAGTATTTT
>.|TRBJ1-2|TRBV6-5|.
CASSVQGSYGYTF
TGTGCCAGCAGTGTTCAGGGAAGCTATGGCTACACCTTC
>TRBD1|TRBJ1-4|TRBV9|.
CASSAGTANNEKLFF
TGTGCCAGCAGCGCCGGGACAGCCAATAATGAAAAACTGTTTTTT
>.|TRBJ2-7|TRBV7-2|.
CASSLGGRGEQYF
TGTGCCAGCAGCTTAGGAGGCAGAGGGGAGCAGTACTTC
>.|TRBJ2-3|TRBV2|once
CASKLRGEGRDTQYF
TGTGCCAGCAAGCTTAGGGGGGAGGGCCGAGATACGCAGTATTTT
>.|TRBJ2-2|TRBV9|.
CASSPHPHTDTGELFF
TGTGCCAGCAGCCCCCACCCCCACACGGACACCGGGGAGCTGTTTTTT
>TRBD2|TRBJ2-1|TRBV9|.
CASSAASGGRNEQFF
TGTGCCAGCAGCGCCGCTAGCGGGGGGAGGAATGAGCAGTTCTTC
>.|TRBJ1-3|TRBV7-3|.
CASSLMEGGSGNTIYF
TGTGCCAGCAGCTTAATGGAGGGCGGCTCTGGAAACACCATATATTTT
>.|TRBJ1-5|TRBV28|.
CASSLGTGSNQPQHF
TGTGCCAGCAGTTTAGGAACAGGGAGCAATCAGCCCCAGCATTTT
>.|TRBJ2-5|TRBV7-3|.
CASSSGGRETQYF
TGTGCCAGCAGCTCAGGGGGGAGAGAGACCCAGTACTTC
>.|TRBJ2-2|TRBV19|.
CASRDIGATGELFF
TGTGCCAGTAGAGACATAGGCGCGACCGGGGAGCTGTTTTTT
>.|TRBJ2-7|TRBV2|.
CASKRRGLPYEQYF
TGTGCCAGCAAACGACGGGGTTTACCCTACGAGCAGTACTTC
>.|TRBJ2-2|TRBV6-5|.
CASSRTSGTGELFF
TGTGCCAGCAGTCGGACCTCCGGCACCGGGGAGCTGTTTTTT
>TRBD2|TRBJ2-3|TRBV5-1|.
CASSLDGGITDTQYF
TGCGCCAGCAGCTTGGACGGGGGGATCACAGATACGCAGTATTTT
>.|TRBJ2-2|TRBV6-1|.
CASSEPGDTGELFF
TGTGCCAGCAGTGAACCAGGGGACACCGGGGAGCTGTTTTTT
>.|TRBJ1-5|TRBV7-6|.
CASSLVDRGWNQPQHF
TGTGCCAGCAGCTTGGTCGACCGGGGTTGGAATCAGCCCCAGCATTTT
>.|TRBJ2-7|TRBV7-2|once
CASSLDLYEQYF
TGTGCCAGCAGCTTAGATCTTTATGAGCAGTACTTC
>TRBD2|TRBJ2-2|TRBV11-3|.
CASSWPSSSGRGGELFF
TGTGCCAGCAGCTGGCCGTCGTCTAGCGGGAGAGGCGGGGAGCTGTTTTTT
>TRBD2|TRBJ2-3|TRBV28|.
CASTGTSVSNTQYF
TGTGCCAGCACCGGGACTAGCGTTTCTAATACGCAGTATTTT
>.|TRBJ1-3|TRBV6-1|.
CASSEAAGNTIYF
TGTGCCAGCAGTGAAGCTGCGGGAAACACCATATATTTT
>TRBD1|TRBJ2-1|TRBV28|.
CASSLGQVRLVKGEEQFF
TGTGCCAGCAGTTTAGGACAGGTTCGGCTAGTCAAGGGAGAGGAGCAGTTCTTC
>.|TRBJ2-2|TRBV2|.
CASGKDRTNTGELFF
TGTGCCAGCGGAAAAGACAGGACCAACACCGGGGAGCTGTTTTTT
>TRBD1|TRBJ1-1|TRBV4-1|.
CASSQPWDSNTEAFF
TGCGCCAGCAGCCAACCTTGGGACAGCAACACTGAAGCTTTCTTT
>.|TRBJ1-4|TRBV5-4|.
CASSLAATNEKLFF
TGTGCCAGCAGCTTGGCCGCAACTAATGAAAAACTGTTTTTT
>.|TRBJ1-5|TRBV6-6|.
CASSYSARAGQPQHF
TGTGCCAGCAGTTACTCGGCGAGGGCCGGTCAGCCCCAGCATTTT